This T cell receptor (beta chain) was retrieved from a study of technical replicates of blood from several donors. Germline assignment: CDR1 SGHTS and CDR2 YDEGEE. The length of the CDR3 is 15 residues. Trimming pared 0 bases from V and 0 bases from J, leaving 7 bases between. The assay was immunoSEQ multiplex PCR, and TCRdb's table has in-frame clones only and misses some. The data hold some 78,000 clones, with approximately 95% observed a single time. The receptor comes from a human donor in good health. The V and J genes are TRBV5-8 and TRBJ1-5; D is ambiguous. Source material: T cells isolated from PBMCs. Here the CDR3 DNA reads TGTGCCAGCAGCTTGGGCGGGGATAGCAATCAGCCCCAGCATTTT. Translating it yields CASSLGGDSNQPQHF.